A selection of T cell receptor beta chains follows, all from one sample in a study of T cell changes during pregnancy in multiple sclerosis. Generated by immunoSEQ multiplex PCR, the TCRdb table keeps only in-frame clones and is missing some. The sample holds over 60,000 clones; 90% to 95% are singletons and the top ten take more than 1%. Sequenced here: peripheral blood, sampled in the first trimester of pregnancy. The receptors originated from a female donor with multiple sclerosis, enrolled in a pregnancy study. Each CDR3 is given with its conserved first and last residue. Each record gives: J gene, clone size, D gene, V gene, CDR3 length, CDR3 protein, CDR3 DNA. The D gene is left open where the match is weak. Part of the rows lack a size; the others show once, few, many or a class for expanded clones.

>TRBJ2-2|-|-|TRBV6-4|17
CASARTSRISNTGELFF
TGTGCCAGCGCCCGAACTAGCAGGATCTCTAACACCGGGGAGCTGTTTTTT
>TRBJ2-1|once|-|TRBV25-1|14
CASSELRESTEQFF
TGTGCCAGCAGTGAGCTCAGGGAATCGACTGAGCAGTTCTTC
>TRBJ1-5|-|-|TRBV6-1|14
CASRPPDSNQPQHF
TGTGCCAGCAGACCGCCAGATAGCAATCAGCCCCAGCATTTT
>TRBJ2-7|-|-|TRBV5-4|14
CASSSDREAGEQYF
TGTGCCAGCAGCTCCGACAGGGAGGCAGGCGAGCAGTACTTC
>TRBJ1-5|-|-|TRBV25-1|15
CASSPMGGNNQPQHF
TGTGCCAGCAGCCCGATGGGGGGGAACAATCAGCCCCAGCATTTT
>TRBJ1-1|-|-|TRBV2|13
CANAQGGIPEAFF
TGTGCCAACGCACAGGGAGGGATCCCTGAAGCTTTCTTT
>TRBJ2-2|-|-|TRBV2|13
CASSPLETGELFF
TGTGCCAGCAGCCCCCTGGAGACCGGGGAGCTGTTTTTT
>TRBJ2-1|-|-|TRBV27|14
CASSPGSSYNEQFF
TGTGCCAGCAGTCCGGGGTCCTCCTACAATGAGCAGTTCTTC
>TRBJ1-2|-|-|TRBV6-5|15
CASSYDGGANYGYTF
TGTGCCAGCAGTTACGATGGCGGAGCTAACTATGGCTACACCTTC
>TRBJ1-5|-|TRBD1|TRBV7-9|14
CASSLGTGDQPQHF
TGTGCCAGCAGCTTGGGGACAGGGGATCAGCCCCAGCATTTT
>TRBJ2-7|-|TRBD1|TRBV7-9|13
CAAGQGGGYEQYF
TGTGCCGCAGGACAGGGGGGTGGCTACGAGCAGTACTTC
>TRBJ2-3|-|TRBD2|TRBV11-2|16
CASSLESSGGRDTQYF
TGTGCCAGCAGCTTAGAGTCTAGCGGGGGGAGAGATACGCAGTATTTT
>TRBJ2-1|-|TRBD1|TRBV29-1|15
CSVSGQGSSYNEQFF
TGCAGCGTAAGCGGACAGGGGAGCTCCTACAATGAGCAGTTCTTC
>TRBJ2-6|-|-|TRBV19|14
CASRAGSGANVLTF
TGTGCCAGTAGGGCGGGGTCTGGGGCCAACGTCCTGACTTTC
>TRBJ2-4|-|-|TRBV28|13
CASSPLGANIQYF
TGTGCCAGCAGTCCCTTGGGAGCAAACATTCAGTACTTC
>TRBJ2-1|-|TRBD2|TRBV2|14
CASRGLAGYNEQFF
TGTGCCAGCAGGGGGCTAGCGGGGTACAATGAGCAGTTCTTC
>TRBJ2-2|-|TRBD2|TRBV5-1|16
CASSFSGRTNTGELFF
TGCGCCAGCAGCTTTAGCGGGAGGACGAACACCGGGGAGCTGTTTTTT
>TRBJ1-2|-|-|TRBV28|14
CASSEGVTNYGYTF
TGTGCCAGCAGTGAGGGGGTGACTAACTATGGCTACACCTTC
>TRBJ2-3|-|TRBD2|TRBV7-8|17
CATFTPSGGVKTDTQYF
TGTGCCACTTTCACCCCTAGCGGGGGGGTAAAGACAGATACGCAGTATTTT
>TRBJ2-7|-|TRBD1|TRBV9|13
CASSTTGLGEQYF
TGTGCCAGCAGCACGACAGGGTTGGGGGAGCAGTACTTC
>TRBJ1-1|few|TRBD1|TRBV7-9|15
CASSLAQGASPEAFF
TGTGCCAGCAGCTTGGCGCAGGGGGCAAGTCCTGAAGCTTTCTTT